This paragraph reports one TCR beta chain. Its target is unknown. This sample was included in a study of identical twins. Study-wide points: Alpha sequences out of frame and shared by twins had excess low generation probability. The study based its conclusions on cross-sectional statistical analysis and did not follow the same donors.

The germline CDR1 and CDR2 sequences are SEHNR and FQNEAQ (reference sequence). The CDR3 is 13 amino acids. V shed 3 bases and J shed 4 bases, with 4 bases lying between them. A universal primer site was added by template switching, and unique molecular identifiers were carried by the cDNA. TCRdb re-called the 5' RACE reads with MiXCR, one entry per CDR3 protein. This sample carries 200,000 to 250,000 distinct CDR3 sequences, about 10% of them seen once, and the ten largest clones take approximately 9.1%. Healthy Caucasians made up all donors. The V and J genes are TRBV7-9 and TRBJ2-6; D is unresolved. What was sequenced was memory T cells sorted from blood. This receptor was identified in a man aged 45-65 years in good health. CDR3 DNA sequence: TGTGCCAGCAGCTTTACAGGGGCCAACGTCCTGACTTTC. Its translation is CASSFTGANVLTF.